This TCR beta chain was sequenced for a study of regulatory T cells in long-lasting Graves disease. Study at large: The criterion for persistent Graves' disease was over 5 years of antithyroid drugs with positive TSH receptor antibodies.

Both iRepertoire HTBI primers and Arm-PCR of CDR3 regions were used to build the TCR beta libraries. Per the original data handling: Analysis of the samples identified around 60 TRBV and over 13 TRBJ segments. MiXCR was run by TCRdb on the multiplex PCR reads, yielding one entry per CDR3 protein. Here the V and J calls rest on TCRdb's processing, not on the authors' analysis. The sample lists about 430,000 distinct CDR3 sequences, roughly 23% occurring once. Study observations and caveats: When disease was persistent, TRBV28, TRBJ1-2 and TRBJ2-5 were the favored segments.

The time point was: persistent/refractory GD, antithyroid drugs over 5 years with positive TRAb. After RNA was extracted from PBMCs, the TCR library was made from it. Staff took about 9.8 milliliters of peripheral blood and put it into EDTA tubes. The CDR3 loop spans 14 amino acids. The V end lost 4 bases, the J end lost 6 bases, and 14 bases lay between the germline ends. In germline, CDR1 is SNHLY, CDR2 FYNNEI. Comment on this clonotype: Its antigen is unidentified.

This clonotype was obtained from a female donor with Graves disease. The V and J genes are TRBV2 and TRBJ2-3, with unresolved D. The specimen was peripheral blood mononuclear cells (PBMCs), collected when the disease was refractory, from a patient treated with antithyroid drugs. CDR3 sequence (DNA): TGTGCCAGCAGTGTAACCCCGGGCCCTGATACGCAGTATTTT. Amino acid sequence: CASSVTPGPDTQYF.